What follows are 14 T cell receptor beta chains derived from one specimen sequenced in a study of T cell responses to AZD1222 COVID-19 vaccine. The assay was immunoSEQ multiplex PCR, and TCRdb's table has in-frame clones only and misses some. The sample includes 130,000 or so clones, approximately 90% seen only once; the top ten take approximately 3.7%. The material was peripheral blood, obtained 28 days after the second AZD1222 dose. Source of these receptors: an adult who received the AZD1222 COVID-19 vaccine.

The V and J genes are TRBV14 and TRBJ1-1; tentative D call: TRBD1 (5 bases). With 1 base removed from V and 0 bases from J, the gap between germline ends came to 18 bases. The CDR3 is made up of 18 amino acids. Germline V gene sequence: CDR1 SGHDN, CDR2 FVKESK. The CDR3 sequence: CASSQVTGRRRMNTEAFF. The CDR3 nucleotides are TGTGCCAGCAGCCAAGTGACGGGACGGCGAAGAATGAACACTGAAGCTTTCTTT.

CDR3 DNA sequence: TGTGCCAGCGGCCGCGGACAGACTCTGGGGGAGCTGTTTTTT. This gives the protein CASGRGQTLGELFF. This rearrangement joins TRBV9 to TRBJ2-2, with TRBD1 as a possible D gene (6 bases). This CDR3 is built from 14 residues. Trimming pared 7 bases from V and 8 bases from J, leaving 18 bases between. Germline CDR1 SGDLS, CDR2 YYNGEE.

The rearrangement uses TRBV19 and TRBJ1-1; D is unresolved. The germline V gene has CDR1 LNHDA and CDR2 SQIVND (reference sequence). The CDR3 has 18 amino acids. Trimming removed 2 bases from V and 5 bases from J, with 24 bases in between. CDR3 amino acids: CASSILWAREKLGTEAFF. The DNA of the CDR3 is TGTGCCAGTAGTATACTTTGGGCCAGAGAAAAGTTGGGTACTGAAGCTTTCTTT.

The chain joins TRBV5-6 to TRBJ1-2; D call uncertain. The V end was cut by 2 bases, the J end by 2 bases, with 7 bases between. The CDR3 extends over 13 amino acids. Germline V gene sequence: CDR1 SGHDT, CDR2 YYEEEE. The CDR3 loop reads CASSFVGNYGYTF. The CDR3 DNA reads as TGTGCCAGCAGCTTCGTGGGGAACTATGGCTACACCTTC.

V and J are TRBV20-1 and TRBJ1-1; D is uncertain. Trimming took off 3 bases at V and 0 bases at J, with 14 bases between the two ends. Germline assignment: CDR1 DFQATT and CDR2 SNEGSKA (reference sequence). The CDR3 has 15 amino acids. The CDR3 DNA reads as TGCAGTGCTAGTGGTCCGACTGCGATGAACACTGAAGCTTTCTTT. Translated, it gives CSASGPTAMNTEAFF.

This clone was detected only once. CDR3 sequence: CASSSPTRQENTEAFF. The CDR3 nucleotides are TGTGCCAGCAGTTCCCCCACTCGACAGGAGAACACTGAAGCTTTCTTT. The V and J genes are TRBV28 and TRBJ1-1, with a possible D match to TRBD1 (6 bases). CDR1 is MDHEN, CDR2 SYDVKM, per germline. CDR3 length equals 16 residues. The V gene lost 4 bases and the J gene lost 1 base, with 16 bases spanning the gap. Full variable domain (rest looked up from reference TRBV28 and TRBJ1-1): DVKVTQSSRYLVKRTGEKVFLECVQDMDHENMFWYRQDPGLGLRLIYFSYDVKMKEKGDIPEGYSVSREKKERFSLILESASTNQTSMYLCASSSPTRQENTEAFFGQGTRLTVV.

This chain uses TRBV15 with TRBJ2-2; D is undetermined. The CDR3 extends over 14 amino acids. The V gene lost 9 bases and the J gene lost 4 bases, with 15 bases spanning the gap. Germline values: CDR1 LNHNV, CDR2 YYDKDF (reference sequence). Here the CDR3 reads CATKGSVGTGELFF. CDR3 coding DNA: TGTGCCACTAAGGGTTCCGTGGGCACCGGGGAGCTGTTTTTT.

This sequence joins TRBV5-1 and TRBJ2-1; weak D call: TRBD2 (6 bases). Trimming stripped 3 bases from V and 3 bases from J, with 13 bases between. Germline-derived CDR1 and CDR2 are SGHRS and YFSETQ. CDR3 length: 15 residues. The CDR3 nucleotides are TGCGCCAGCAGCTCGGAGGGGACTTACTACAATGAGCAGTTCTTC. Protein sequence: CASSSEGTYYNEQFF.

There are a few counts of this clone. This sequence joins TRBV19 and TRBJ1-2; D call uncertain. This CDR3 is built from 14 residues. Trimming cost V 3 bases and J 1 base, with 9 bases left between them. CDR1 LNHDA and CDR2 SQIVND come from the germline V gene (reference sequence). As DNA, the CDR3 is TGTGCCAGTAGTATCCCAGGCCTTAACTATGGCTACACCTTC. This sequence encodes CASSIPGLNYGYTF.

The chain couples TRBV10-3 to TRBJ2-1, with D uncertain. Germline CDR1 is ENHRY and CDR2 is SYGVKD. The CDR3 covers 15 residues. Trimming cost V 6 bases and J 0 bases, with 12 bases left between them. The CDR3 sequence: CAIRPSSLSYNEQFF. In DNA, the CDR3 is TGTGCCATCAGGCCGAGCTCTCTCTCCTACAATGAGCAGTTCTTC.

The V call is TRBV12-3 or TRBV12-4, the J call TRBJ1-1; D unclear. Trimming took 3 bases from V and 1 from J, leaving 3 bases between them. The CDR3 has 12 amino acids. CDR3 in DNA: TGTGCCAGCAGTTTGGAGAACACTGAAGCTTTCTTT. This codes for CASSLENTEAFF.

V is TRBV5-1 and J is TRBJ2-6; D perhaps matches TRBD1 (6 bases). The V end lost 4 bases, the J end lost 0 bases, and 20 bases lay between the germline ends. The CDR3 is 19 amino acids. Germline CDR1 is SGHRS and CDR2 is YFSETQ. In DNA form, the CDR3 reads TGCGCCAGCAGCGCCTTACAGGGCCTCTTAACCTCTGGGGCCAACGTCCTGACTTTC. It encodes CASSALQGLLTSGANVLTF.

The genes are TRBV5-4 and TRBJ2-5, with D maybe TRBD2 (6 bases). There are 16 residues in the CDR3. Deletions cut 2 bases from V and 3 bases from J, with 17 bases between. CDR1 SGHNT and CDR2 YYREEE come from the germline V gene (reference sequence). CDR3 protein: CASSLVWRDRKETQYF. CDR3 nucleotides: TGTGCCAGCAGCTTAGTTTGGAGGGACCGAAAAGAGACCCAGTACTTC.

The gene calls are TRBV21-1 and TRBJ1-5. TRBV21-1 is listed as a pseudogene. The length of the CDR3 is 9 residues. In nucleotides, the CDR3 is TGTGCCAGCTGGCAGCCCCAGCATTTT. It specifies CASWQPQHF.